The entry below describes one TCR beta chain. Cryopreserved PBMCs supplied about 1.9 micrograms of genomic DNA for TCR beta libraries. The data were obtained in a study of cytotoxic CD8 clonotypes in ibrutinib-treated CLL. At the level of the study: The patients comprised approximately 11 relapsed/refractory and 15 treatment-naive cases, about 18 IGHV unmutated. Responses comprised approximately 24 partial and 2 complete; at median roughly 64 months, about 15 remained remitted and around 12 progressed. Mean values per sample were around 250,000 productive templates and tens of thousands of productive rearrangements.

TCRdb's copy holds only in-frame clones and misses some; the assay was immunoSEQ multiplex PCR. This sample yields over 200,000 clones, of which 60% to 80% are seen a single time; approximately 10% belongs to the top ten. The CDR3 runs to 14 residues. The V and J ends lost 3 bases and 4 bases respectively, with 10 bases between them. Looked up from germline, CDR1 is MNHNS and CDR2 is SASEGT. The clonotype was recovered from a human donor with chronic lymphocytic leukemia. The sample was PBMCs, taken after 12 months of ibrutinib treatment. The chain couples TRBV6-1 to TRBJ1-3; possibly TRBD1 for D (5 bases). CDR3 amino acids: CASSDLGPGNTIYF. The CDR3 DNA reads TGTGCCAGCAGTGACCTGGGACCCGGAAACACCATATATTTT.